The 9 T cell receptor beta chains reported below all come from one sample, sequenced in a study of shared clonotypes between healthy human individuals. Using immunoSEQ multiplex PCR, the repertoire was profiled, and TCRdb retains in-frame clones only, with some absent. The sample records 500,000 to 650,000 clones, 70% to 80% being singletons. Sequenced sample: PBMCs. The source of these receptors is a woman aged 40 to 55 in good health. Some clones in this sample may be carry-over from other donors' samples.

The chain has TRBV27 and TRBJ2-1; D gene unclear. CDR3 length equals 15 residues. Germline values: CDR1 MNHEY, CDR2 SMNVEV (reference sequence). The V and J ends lost 5 bases and 8 bases respectively, with 19 bases between them. In DNA form, the CDR3 reads TGTGCCAGCAGTCCGTGGGTCACCTCTTCCGATGAGCAGTTCTTC. It translates to CASSPWVTSSDEQFF.

The chain recombines TRBV28 with TRBJ2-1, with D hard to call. V was shortened by 1 base and J by 4 bases, with 11 bases between the two germline ends. CDR1 and CDR2 from the germline V gene are MDHEN and SYDVKM. There are 15 residues in the CDR3. CDR3 region: CASSLLALRYNEQFF. In DNA, the CDR3 is TGTGCCAGCAGTTTATTAGCCCTTCGGTACAATGAGCAGTTCTTC. Full variable domain (outside the CDR3, taken from reference TRBV28 and TRBJ2-1): DVKVTQSSRYLVKRTGEKVFLECVQDMDHENMFWYRQDPGLGLRLIYFSYDVKMKEKGDIPEGYSVSREKKERFSLILESASTNQTSMYLCASSLLALRYNEQFFGPGTRLTVL.

V usage is TRBV11-3 and J usage is TRBJ1-1; no reliable D call. Looked up from germline, CDR1 is SGHNT and CDR2 is YENEEA. The CDR3 loop spans 14 amino acids. V was shortened by 1 base and J by 6 bases, with 12 bases between the two germline ends. The CDR3 is CASSLGNTQAEAFF. Written as DNA, the CDR3 is TGTGCCAGCAGCTTAGGGAACACTCAAGCTGAAGCTTTCTTT.

This chain joins TRBV28 and TRBJ1-1, with TRBD1 matching 8 bases. V trimming: 2 bases; J trimming: 1 base; junction bases outside the gene matches: 6. CDR3 size: 16 residues. Germline V lookup: CDR1 MDHEN, CDR2 SYDVKM. The CDR3 loop is CASSLRVGQGNTEAFF. CDR3 nucleotide sequence: TGTGCCAGCAGTTTAAGGGTCGGACAGGGGAACACTGAAGCTTTCTTT.

The chain uses TRBV5-1 and TRBJ2-5; D is perhaps TRBD1 or TRBD2 (5 bases each). Germline V gene data show CDR1 as SGHRS and CDR2 as YFSETQ. The CDR3 contains 15 residues. Trimming shortened V by 0 bases and J by 5 bases, and 14 bases separated the two germline ends. The CDR3 coding sequence is TGCGCCAGCAGCTTGGCCACGGGGCTCGGGGAGACCCAGTACTTC. Translating gives CASSLATGLGETQYF.

This clone was observed once. The chain is built from TRBV6-1 and TRBJ2-2; 7 nucleotides line up with TRBD2. The ends lost 6 bases at V and 2 bases at J; junction bases unmatched: 3. Germline V CDR1 and CDR2: MNHNS, SASEGT. CDR3 size: 14 residues. The CDR3 DNA reads as TGTGCCAGCAGGGCTAGCGGTAACACCGGGGAGCTGTTTTTT. Protein sequence: CASRASGNTGELFF.

The genes are TRBV7-2 and TRBJ2-2; the D is unclear. Trimming stripped 2 bases from V and 2 bases from J, with 6 bases between. CDR3 size: 14 residues. Germline values: CDR1 SGHTA, CDR2 FQGNSA. The CDR3 DNA follows: TGTGCCAGCAGCTTACCTCCAAACACCGGGGAGCTGTTTTTT. It yields the protein CASSLPPNTGELFF.

This chain connects TRBV4-1 to TRBJ2-1; 12 positions agree with TRBD2. The germline V gene encodes CDR1 MGHRA and CDR2 YSYEKL. The CDR3 sequence is 14 residues long. The V segment lost 6 bases and the J segment 9 bases; nucleotides outside the gene matches: 6. CDR3 amino acids: CASRNPSGRGEQFF. For the CDR3, the DNA is TGCGCCAGCAGAAACCCTAGCGGGAGGGGTGAGCAGTTCTTC.

CDR3 DNA sequence: TGCGCCAGCAGCTTGGTGGATGGACTACGGGGCTACACCTTC. Its protein product is CASSLVDGLRGYTF. The chain carries TRBV5-1 and TRBJ1-2; no reliable D call. The germline V gene encodes CDR1 SGHRS and CDR2 YFSETQ. Trimming removed 0 bases at V and 8 bases at J, with 14 bases between. The CDR3 is made up of 14 amino acids.